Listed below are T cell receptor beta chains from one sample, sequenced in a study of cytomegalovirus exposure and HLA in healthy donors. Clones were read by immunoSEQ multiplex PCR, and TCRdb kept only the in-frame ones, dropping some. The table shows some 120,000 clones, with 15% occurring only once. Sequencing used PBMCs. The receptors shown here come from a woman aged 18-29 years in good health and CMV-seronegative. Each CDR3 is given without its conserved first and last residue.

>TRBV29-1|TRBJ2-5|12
SVEFSGIQETQY
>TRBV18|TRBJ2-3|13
ASSPPGQGTDTQY
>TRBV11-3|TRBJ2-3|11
ASSLGEADTQY
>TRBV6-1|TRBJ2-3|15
ASSQGTSVGGTDTQY
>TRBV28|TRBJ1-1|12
ASSLSQKNTEAF
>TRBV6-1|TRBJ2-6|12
ASTPSGERGVLT
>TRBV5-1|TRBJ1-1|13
ASSLGRASNTEAF
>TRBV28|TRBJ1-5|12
ATTYDAPNQPQH
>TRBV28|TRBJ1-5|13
ASSLTGTRNKPQH
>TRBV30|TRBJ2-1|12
AWMGTSGRGEQF
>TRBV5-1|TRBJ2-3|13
ASSLVSGSTDTQY
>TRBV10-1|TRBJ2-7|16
ASSDHLPTGGGLDEQY
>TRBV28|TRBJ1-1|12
ASRPGGEYTEAF
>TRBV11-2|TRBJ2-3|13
ASSLRPGRGDTQY
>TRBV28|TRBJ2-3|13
ASSLSGALVHTQY
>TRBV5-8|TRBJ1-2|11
ASSLRRGYGYT
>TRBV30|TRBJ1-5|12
AWSVNQINQPQH
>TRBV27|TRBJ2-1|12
ASSQGLEYNEQF
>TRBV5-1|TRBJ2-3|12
ASSLDARTDTQY
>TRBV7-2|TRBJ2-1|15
ASSLVGLAATNNEQF
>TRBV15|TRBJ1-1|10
ATSRDRGLAF
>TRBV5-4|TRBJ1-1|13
ASSLSPQGGSEAF
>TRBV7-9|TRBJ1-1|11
ASSSRRDTEAF
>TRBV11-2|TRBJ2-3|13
ASSLQGRFTDTQY
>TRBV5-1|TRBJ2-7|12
ASSAGQPSYEQY
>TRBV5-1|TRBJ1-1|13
ASSLYGGEGTEAF
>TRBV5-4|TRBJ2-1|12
ASSIPGDRDEQF
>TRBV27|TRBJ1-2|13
ASSLYLDSPNGYT
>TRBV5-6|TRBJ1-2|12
ASSLIRGGYGYT
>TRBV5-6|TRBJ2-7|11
ASSFAGQDEQY
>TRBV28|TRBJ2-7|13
ASSPTGTDRYEQY
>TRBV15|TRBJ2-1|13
ATSRDRRGIDEQF
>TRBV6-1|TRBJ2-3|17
ASSEGWNSGGIGTDTQY
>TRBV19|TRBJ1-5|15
ASSKGDTLVFDQPQH
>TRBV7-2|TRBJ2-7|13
ASRRAGRSPYEQY
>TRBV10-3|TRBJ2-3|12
AILRGGQRDTQY
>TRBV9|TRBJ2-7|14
ASSVDAPGLIYEQY
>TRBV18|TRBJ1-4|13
ASSLQGFGNEKLF
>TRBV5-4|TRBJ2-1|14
ASSQGTSGTYNEQF
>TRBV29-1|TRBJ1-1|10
SVHRKNTEAF
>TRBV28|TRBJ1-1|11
ASRTTGETEAF
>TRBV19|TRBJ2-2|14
ASKTSGSKRTGELF
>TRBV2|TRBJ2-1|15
ASKPGLAGAGYNEQF
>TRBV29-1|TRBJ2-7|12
SVAPTGAFDEQY
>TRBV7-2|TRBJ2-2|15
ASSLAVTGVNTGELF
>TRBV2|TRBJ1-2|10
AVDSRGDGYT
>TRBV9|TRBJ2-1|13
ASSVGLAGVNEQF
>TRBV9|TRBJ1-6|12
ASSGGQGNSPLH
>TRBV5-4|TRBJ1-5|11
ASSPEVDQPQH
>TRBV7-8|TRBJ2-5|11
ASSPSAGSSQY
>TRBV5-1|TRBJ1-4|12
ASSLQGTNEKLF
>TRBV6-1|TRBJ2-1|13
ASSDETGAYNEQF
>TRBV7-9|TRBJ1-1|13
ASSLDGILNTEAF
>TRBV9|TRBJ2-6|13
ASSVSGTGANVLT
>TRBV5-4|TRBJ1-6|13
ASSVRAGNNSPLH
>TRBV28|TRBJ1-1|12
ASRRPRDRKAAF
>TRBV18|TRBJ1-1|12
ASSPSGGEIEAF
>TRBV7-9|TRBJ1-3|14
ASIGRGLESGNTIY